This paragraph covers one T cell receptor beta chain sequence. This CDR3 spans 14 amino acids. The germline V gene has CDR1 MNHEY and CDR2 SVGAGI. V was cut by 8 bases and J by 0 bases, with 14 bases left in between. The record originates from a study of blood T cell repertoires in COVID-19. Study-level information: The study drew acute and convalescent COVID-19 samples from the United States, Italy and Spain. PBMCs, B-cell-depleted T cells, or T cells provided the cDNA or gDNA that made up the material.

Assay: immunoSEQ multiplex PCR; the TCRdb copy retains only in-frame clones and omits some. The top ten hold about 4.3% of the sample, which has tens of thousands of clones, about 86% seen once. Material for sequencing was peripheral blood. The TCR sequence derives from a woman aged 60-75 years with acute or convalescent COVID-19. V gene TRBV6-5 combines with J gene TRBJ2-7, with a possible D match to TRBD1 (6 bases). CDR3 in amino acids: CASSVGASSYEQYF. In nucleotides, the CDR3 is TGTGCCAGCTCTGTGGGGGCAAGCTCCTACGAGCAGTACTTC.